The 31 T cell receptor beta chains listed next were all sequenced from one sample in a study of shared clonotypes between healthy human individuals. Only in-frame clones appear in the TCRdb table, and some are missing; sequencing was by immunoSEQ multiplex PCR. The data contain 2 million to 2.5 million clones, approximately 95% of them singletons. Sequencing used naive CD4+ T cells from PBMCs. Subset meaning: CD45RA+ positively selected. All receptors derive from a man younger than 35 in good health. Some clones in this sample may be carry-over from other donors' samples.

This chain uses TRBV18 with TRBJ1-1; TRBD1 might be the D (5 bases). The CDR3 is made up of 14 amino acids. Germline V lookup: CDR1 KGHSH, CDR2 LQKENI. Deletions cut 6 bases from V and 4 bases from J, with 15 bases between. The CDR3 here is CASSFKGPVTEAFF. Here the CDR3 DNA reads TGTGCCAGCTCCTTCAAGGGGCCGGTCACTGAAGCTTTCTTT.

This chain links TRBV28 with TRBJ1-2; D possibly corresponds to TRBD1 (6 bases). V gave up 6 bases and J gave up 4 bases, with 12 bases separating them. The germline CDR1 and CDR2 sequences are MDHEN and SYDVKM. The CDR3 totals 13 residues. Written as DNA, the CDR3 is TGTGCCAGCAGGACAGGTTTTGGCTATGGCTACACCTTC. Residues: CASRTGFGYGYTF.

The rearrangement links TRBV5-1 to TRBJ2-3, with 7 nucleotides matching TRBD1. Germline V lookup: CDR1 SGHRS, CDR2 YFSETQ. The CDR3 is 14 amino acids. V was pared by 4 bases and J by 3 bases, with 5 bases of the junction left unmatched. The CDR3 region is CASSQMTGTDTQYF. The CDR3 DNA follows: TGCGCCAGCAGCCAGATGACAGGGACAGATACGCAGTATTTT.

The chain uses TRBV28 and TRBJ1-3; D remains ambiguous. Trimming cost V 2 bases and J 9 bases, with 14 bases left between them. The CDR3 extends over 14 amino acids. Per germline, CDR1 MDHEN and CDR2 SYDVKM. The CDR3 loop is CASSLRALPSTIYF. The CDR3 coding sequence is TGTGCCAGCAGTTTAAGGGCATTACCCAGCACCATATATTTT.

The CDR3 protein is CASSTSIWGAGYGYTF. DNA for the CDR3: TGTGCCAGCAGCACCAGCATATGGGGCGCAGGCTATGGCTACACCTTC. The chain uses TRBV7-9 and TRBJ1-2; the D gene is possibly TRBD1 (5 bases). Trimming removed 5 bases at V and 4 bases at J, with 20 bases between. The germline gives CDR1 SEHNR, CDR2 FQNEAQ (reference sequence). The CDR3 extends over 16 amino acids.

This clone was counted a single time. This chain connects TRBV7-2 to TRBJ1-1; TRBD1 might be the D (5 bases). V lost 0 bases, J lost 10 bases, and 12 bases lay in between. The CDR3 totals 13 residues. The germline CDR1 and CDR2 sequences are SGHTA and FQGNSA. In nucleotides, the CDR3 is TGTGCCAGCAGCTTAGCAGGGGATTCTGGAGCTTTCTTT. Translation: CASSLAGDSGAFF.

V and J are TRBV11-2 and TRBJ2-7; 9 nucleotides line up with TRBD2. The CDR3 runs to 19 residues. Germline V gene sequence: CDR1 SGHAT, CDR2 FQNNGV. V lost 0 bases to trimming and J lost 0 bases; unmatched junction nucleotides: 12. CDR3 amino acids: CASSLELAGPIGPSYEQYF. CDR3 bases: TGTGCCAGCAGCTTAGAGCTAGCGGGACCGATAGGGCCCTCCTACGAGCAGTACTTC.

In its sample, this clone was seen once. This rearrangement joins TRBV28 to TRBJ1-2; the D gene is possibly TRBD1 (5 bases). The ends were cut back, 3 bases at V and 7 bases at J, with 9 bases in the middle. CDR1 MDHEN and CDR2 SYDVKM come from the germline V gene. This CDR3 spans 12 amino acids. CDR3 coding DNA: TGTGCCAGCAGTTTCAGGGAAGGTGGCTACACCTTC. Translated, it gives CASSFREGGYTF.

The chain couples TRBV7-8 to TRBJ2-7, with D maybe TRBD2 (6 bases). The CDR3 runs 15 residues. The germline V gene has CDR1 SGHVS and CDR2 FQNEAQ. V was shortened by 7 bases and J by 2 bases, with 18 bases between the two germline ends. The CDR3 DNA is TGTGCCAGCACCCTTAGTGGGACTCTTGCCTACGAGCAGTACTTC. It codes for CASTLSGTLAYEQYF.

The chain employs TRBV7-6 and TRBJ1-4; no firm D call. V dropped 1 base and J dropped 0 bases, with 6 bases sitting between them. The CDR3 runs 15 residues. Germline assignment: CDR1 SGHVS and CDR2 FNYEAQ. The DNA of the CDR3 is TGTGCCAGCAGCTTAGGACCCTCAACTAATGAAAAACTGTTTTTT. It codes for CASSLGPSTNEKLFF.

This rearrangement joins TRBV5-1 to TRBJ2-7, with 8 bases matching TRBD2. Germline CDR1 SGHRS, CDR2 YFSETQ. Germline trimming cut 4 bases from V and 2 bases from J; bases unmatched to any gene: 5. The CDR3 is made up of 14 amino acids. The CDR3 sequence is CASSNLAGTYEQYF. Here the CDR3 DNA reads TGCGCCAGCAGCAATTTAGCGGGGACCTACGAGCAGTACTTC.

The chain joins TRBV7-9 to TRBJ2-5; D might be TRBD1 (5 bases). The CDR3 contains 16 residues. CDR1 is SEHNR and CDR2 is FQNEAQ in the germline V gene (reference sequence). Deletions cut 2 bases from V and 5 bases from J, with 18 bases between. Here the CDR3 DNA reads TGTGCCAGCAGCTTATGGACAACCGGGCCAAGGGAGACCCAGTACTTC. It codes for CASSLWTTGPRETQYF.

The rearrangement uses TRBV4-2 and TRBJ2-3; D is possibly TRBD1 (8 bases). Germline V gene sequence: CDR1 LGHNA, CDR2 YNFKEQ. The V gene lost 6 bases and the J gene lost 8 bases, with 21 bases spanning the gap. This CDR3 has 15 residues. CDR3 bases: TGTGCCAGCAGATACAGGGGGGGGCGAGATGGTACGCAGTATTTT. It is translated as CASRYRGGRDGTQYF.

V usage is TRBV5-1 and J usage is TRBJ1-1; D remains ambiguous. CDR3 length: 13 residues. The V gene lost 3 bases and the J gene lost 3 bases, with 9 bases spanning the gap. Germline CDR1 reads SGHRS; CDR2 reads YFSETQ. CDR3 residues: CASSSEVYTEAFF. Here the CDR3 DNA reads TGCGCCAGCAGCTCCGAGGTCTACACTGAAGCTTTCTTT.

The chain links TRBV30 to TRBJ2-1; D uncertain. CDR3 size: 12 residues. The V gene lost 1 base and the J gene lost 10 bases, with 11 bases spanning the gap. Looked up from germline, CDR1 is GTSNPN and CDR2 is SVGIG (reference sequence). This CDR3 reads CAWSAPIGEQFF. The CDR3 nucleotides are TGTGCCTGGAGTGCGCCCATCGGGGAGCAGTTCTTC.

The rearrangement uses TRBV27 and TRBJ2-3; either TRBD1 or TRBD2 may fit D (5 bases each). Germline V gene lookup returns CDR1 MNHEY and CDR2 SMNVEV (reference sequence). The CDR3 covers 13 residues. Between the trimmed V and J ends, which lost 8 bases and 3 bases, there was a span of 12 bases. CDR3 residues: CASRDVSTDTQYF. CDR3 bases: TGTGCCAGCCGGGACGTATCTACAGATACGCAGTATTTT.

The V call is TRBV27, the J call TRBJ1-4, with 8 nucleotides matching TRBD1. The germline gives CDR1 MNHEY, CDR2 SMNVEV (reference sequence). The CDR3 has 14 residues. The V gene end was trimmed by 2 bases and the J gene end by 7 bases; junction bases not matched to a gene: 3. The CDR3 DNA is TGTGCCAGCAGTTTACAGGGGGCGAGTGAAAAACTGTTTTTT. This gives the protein CASSLQGASEKLFF. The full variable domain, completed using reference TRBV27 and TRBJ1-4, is EAQVTQNPRYLITVTGKKLTVTCSQNMNHEYMSWYRQDPGLGLRQIYYSMNVEVTDKGDVPEGYKVSRKEKRNFPLILESPSPNQTSLYFCASSLQGASEKLFFGSGTQLSVL.

This CDR3 reads CASSEDGRVYGYTF. The CDR3 DNA sequence: TGTGCCAGCAGTGAAGATGGCAGGGTGTATGGCTACACCTTC. The genes are TRBV6-1 and TRBJ1-2; maybe TRBD1 (5 bases). Trimming stripped 1 base from V and 5 bases from J, with 11 bases between. The CDR3 loop spans 14 amino acids. The germline CDR1 and CDR2 sequences are MNHNS and SASEGT.

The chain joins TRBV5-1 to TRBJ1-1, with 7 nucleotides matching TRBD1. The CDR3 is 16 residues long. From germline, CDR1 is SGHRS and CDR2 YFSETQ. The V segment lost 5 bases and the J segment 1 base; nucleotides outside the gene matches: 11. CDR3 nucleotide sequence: TGCGCCAGCAGGCTAAATACAGGGGCCCCGAACACTGAAGCTTTCTTT. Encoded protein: CASRLNTGAPNTEAFF.

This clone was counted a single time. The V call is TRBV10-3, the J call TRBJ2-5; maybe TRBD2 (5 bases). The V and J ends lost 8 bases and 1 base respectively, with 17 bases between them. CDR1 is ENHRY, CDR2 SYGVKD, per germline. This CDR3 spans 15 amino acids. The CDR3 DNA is TGTGCCATCGCCCGGGGTGGGTATGTCCAAGAGACCCAGTACTTC. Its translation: CAIARGGYVQETQYF.

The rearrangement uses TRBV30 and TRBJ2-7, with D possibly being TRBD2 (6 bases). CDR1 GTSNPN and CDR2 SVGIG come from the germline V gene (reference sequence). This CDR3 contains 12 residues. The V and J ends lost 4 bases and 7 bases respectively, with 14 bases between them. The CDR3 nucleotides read TGTGCCTGGACCCCGGGAGTCTCAGAGCAGTACTTC. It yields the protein CAWTPGVSEQYF.

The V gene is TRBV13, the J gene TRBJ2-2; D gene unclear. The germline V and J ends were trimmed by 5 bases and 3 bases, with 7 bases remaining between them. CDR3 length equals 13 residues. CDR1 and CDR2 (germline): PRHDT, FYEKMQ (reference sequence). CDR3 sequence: CASSPTYTGELFF. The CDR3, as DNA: TGTGCCAGCAGCCCCACCTACACCGGGGAGCTGTTTTTT.

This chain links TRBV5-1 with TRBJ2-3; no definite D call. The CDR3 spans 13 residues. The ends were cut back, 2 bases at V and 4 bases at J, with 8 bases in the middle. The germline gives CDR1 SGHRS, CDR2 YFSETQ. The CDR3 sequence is CASSFSSADTQYF. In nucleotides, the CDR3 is TGCGCCAGCAGCTTTAGCTCCGCAGATACGCAGTATTTT.

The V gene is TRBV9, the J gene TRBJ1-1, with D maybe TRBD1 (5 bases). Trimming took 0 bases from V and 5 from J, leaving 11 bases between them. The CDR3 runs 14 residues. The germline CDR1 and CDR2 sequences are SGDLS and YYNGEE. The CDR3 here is CASSVDQGGTEAFF. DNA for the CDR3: TGTGCCAGCAGCGTAGACCAGGGAGGGACTGAAGCTTTCTTT.

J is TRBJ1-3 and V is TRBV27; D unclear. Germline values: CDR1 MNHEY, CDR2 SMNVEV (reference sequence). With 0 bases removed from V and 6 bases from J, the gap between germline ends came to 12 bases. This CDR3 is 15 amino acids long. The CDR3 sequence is CASSLSYRTENTIYF. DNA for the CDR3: TGTGCCAGCAGTTTATCGTACCGGACGGAAAACACCATATATTTT.

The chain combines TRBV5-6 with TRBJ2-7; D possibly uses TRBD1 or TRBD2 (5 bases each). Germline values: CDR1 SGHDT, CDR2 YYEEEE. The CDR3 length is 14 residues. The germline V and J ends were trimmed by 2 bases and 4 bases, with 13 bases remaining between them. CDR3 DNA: TGTGCCAGCAGCTTCGGGGCTAGTTCTTACGAGCAGTACTTC. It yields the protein CASSFGASSYEQYF.

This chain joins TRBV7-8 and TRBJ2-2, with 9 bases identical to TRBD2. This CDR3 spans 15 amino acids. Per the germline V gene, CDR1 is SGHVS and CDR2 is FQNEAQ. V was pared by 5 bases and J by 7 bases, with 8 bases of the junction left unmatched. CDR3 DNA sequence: TGTGCCAGCAGCACCATAGCGGGAGCTTTCGGGGAGCTGTTTTTT. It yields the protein CASSTIAGAFGELFF.

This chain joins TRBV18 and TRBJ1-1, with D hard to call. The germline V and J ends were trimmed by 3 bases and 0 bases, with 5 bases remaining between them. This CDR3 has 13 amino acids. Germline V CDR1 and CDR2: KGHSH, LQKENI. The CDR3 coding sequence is TGTGCCAGCTCACCGCACATGAACACTGAAGCTTTCTTT. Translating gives CASSPHMNTEAFF.

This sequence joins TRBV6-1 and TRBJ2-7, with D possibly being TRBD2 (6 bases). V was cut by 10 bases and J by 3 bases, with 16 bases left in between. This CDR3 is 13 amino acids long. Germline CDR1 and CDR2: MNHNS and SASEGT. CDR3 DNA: TGTGCCACGCGGCGGGATCCCCGCTACGAGCAGTACTTC. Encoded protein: CATRRDPRYEQYF.

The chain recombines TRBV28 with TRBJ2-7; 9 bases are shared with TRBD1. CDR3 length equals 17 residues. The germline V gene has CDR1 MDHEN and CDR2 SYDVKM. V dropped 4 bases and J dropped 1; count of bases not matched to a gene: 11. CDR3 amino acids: CASSSGTGFSRSYEQYF. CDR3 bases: TGTGCCAGCAGTTCCGGGACAGGGTTCTCAAGGTCCTACGAGCAGTACTTC.

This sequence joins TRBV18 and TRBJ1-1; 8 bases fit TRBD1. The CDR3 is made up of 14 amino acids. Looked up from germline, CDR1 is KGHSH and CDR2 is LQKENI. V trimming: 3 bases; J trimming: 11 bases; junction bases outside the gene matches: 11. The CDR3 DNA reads TGTGCCAGCTCACCCGACAGGGGACTGTACGGCGCTTTCTTT. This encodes CASSPDRGLYGAFF. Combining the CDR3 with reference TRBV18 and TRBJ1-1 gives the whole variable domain NAGVMQNPRHLVRRRGQEARLRCSPMKGHSHVYWYRQLPEEGLKFMVYLQKENIIDESGMPKERFSAEFPKEGPSILRIQQVVRGDSAAYFCASSPDRGLYGAFFGQGTRLTVV.